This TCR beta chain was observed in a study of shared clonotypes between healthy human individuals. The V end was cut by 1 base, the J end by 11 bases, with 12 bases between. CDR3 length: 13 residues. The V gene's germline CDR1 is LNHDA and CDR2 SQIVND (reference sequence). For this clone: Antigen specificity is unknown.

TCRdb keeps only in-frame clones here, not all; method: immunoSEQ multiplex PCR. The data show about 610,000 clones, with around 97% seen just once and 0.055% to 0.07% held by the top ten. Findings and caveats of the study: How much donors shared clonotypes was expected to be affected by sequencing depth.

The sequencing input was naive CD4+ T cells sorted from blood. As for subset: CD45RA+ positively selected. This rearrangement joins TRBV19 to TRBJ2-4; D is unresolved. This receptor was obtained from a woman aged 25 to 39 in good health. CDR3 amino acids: CASSIGRQSVQYF. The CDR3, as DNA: TGTGCCAGTAGTATAGGGCGTCAGTCGGTTCAGTACTTC. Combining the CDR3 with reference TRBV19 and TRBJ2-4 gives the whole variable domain DGGITQSPKYLFRKEGQNVTLSCEQNLNHDAMYWYRQDPGQGLRLIYYSQIVNDFQKGDIAEGYSVSREKKESFPLTVTSAQKNPTAFYLCASSIGRQSVQYFGAGTRLSVL.